Included here is one T cell receptor (beta chain) sequence, with context. The data originate from a study of blood T cell repertoires in COVID-19. Sequenced by immunoSEQ multiplex PCR; TCRdb stores in-frame clones only, minus some. The sample has approximately 96,000 clones, over 70% seen once. This clonotype was obtained from a woman over 75 with acute or convalescent COVID-19. Sample: peripheral blood.

CDR3 nucleotide sequence: TGTGCCAGCAGGCGGAACACGCAGTATTTT. Protein: CASRRNTQYF. V and J are TRBV2 and TRBJ2-3; D gene ambiguous. This CDR3 has 10 amino acids. Germline CDR1 SNHLY, CDR2 FYNNEI. The ends were cut back, 6 bases at V and 9 bases at J, with 7 bases in the middle.